The sample holds a few counts of the clone carrying this TCR beta chain. A J-beta primer mix and a sample-barcoded 5' primer were used in a second PCR of about 7 to 12 cycles. TCRdb fed the 5' RACE reads into MiXCR, producing one record per CDR3 protein. The top ten clones hold about 20% of a sample with under 800,000 distinct CDR3 sequences, 40% to 45% of them seen once. With V trimmed by 4 bases and J by 2 bases, 7 bases remained unmatched. The CDR3 length is 16 residues. Looked up from germline, CDR1 is SEHNR and CDR2 is FQNEAQ (reference sequence). The sample belongs to a study of blood T cells in healthy people across ages.

Sequencing was done on a sample of blood. The TCR was taken from a woman aged 60-75 years in good health. The gene calls are TRBV7-9 and TRBJ2-5, with 10 positions matching TRBD1. This CDR3 is CASSSRTGGPQETQYF. CDR3 DNA: TGTGCCAGCAGCTCGAGGACAGGGGGACCACAAGAGACCCAGTACTTC.